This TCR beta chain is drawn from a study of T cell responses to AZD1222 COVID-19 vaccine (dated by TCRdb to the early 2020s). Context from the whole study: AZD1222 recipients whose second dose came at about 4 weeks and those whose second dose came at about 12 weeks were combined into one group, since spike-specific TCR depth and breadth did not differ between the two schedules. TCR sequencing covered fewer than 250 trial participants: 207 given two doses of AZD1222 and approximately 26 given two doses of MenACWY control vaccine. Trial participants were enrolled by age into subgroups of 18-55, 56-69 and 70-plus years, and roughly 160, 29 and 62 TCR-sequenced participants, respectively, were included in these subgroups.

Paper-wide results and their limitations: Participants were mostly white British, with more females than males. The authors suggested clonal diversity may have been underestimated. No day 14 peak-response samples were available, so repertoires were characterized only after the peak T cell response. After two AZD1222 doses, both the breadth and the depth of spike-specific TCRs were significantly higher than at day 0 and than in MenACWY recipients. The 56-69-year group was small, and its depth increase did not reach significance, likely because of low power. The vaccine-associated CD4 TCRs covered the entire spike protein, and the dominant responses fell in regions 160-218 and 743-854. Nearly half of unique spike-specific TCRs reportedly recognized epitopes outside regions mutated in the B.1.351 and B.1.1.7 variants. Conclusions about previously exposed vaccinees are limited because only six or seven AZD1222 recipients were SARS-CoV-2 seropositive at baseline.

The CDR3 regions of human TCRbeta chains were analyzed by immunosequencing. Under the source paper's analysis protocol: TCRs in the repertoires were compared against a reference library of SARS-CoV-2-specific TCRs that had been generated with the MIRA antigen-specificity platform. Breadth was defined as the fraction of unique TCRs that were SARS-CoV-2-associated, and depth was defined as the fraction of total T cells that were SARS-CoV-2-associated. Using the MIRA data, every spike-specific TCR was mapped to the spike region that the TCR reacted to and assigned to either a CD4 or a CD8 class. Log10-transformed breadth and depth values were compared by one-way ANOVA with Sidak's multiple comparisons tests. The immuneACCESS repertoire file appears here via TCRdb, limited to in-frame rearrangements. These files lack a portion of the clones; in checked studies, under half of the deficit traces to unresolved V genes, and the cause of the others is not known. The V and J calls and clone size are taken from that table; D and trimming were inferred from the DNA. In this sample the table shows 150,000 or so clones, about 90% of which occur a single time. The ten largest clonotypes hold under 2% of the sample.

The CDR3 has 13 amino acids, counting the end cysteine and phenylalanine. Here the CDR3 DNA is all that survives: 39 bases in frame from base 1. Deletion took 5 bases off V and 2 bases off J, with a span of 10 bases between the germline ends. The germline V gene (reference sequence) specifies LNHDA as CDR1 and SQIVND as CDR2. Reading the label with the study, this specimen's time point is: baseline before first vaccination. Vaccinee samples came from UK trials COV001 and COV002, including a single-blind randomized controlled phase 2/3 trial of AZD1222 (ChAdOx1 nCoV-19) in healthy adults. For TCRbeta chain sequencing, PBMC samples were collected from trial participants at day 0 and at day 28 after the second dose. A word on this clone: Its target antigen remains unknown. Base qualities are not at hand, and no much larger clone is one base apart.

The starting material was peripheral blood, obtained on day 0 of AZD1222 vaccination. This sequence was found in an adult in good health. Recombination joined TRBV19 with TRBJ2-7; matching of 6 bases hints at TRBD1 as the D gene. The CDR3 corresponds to CASSLGQTYEQYF. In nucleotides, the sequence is TGTGCCAGTAGTCTTGGACAGACCTACGAGCAGTACTTC.